A single sample gave rise to the 28 T cell receptor beta chains below, sequenced in a study of early T cells in non-severe SARS-CoV-2 infection. TCRdb processed the 5' RACE reads anew with MiXCR; each CDR3 protein has one entry. The table includes approximately 52,000 distinct CDR3 sequences, 8% to 10% detected once. Material: whole blood. The source is an adult who was a healthcare worker with PCR-confirmed SARS-CoV-2 infection or an uninfected control (not recorded which).

This clonotype has at least ten counts. The J gene is TRBJ2-1, the V gene TRBV6-5; 9 nucleotides line up with TRBD2. Per the germline V gene, CDR1 is MNHEY and CDR2 is SVGAGI. The CDR3 runs to 15 residues. After removal of 6 bases from V and 1 base from J, the junction contained 4 bases not matched to a gene. This CDR3 is CASSLSGSSYNEQFF. The CDR3 bases are TGTGCCAGCAGCCTTAGCGGGAGTTCCTACAATGAGCAGTTCTTC.

The rearrangement uses TRBV9 and TRBJ2-2; no firm D call. This CDR3 comprises 15 residues. In germline, CDR1 is SGDLS, CDR2 YYNGEE. V lost 4 bases and J lost 2, with 12 bases in between. The CDR3 loop reads CASSPGRFNTGELFF. As DNA, the CDR3 is TGTGCCAGCAGCCCCGGGCGATTCAACACCGGGGAGCTGTTTTTT.

Only a few counts were recorded for this clonotype. The V and J genes are TRBV6-2 or TRBV6-3 and TRBJ2-6; D perhaps matches TRBD2 (5 bases). This CDR3 comprises 19 residues. CDR1 is MNHEY, CDR2 SVGEGT, per germline. Trimming took 2 bases from V and 0 from J, leaving 17 bases between them. The CDR3 sequence: CASSYPGWTSISGANVLTF. Written as DNA, the CDR3 is TGTGCCAGCAGTTACCCCGGGTGGACTTCCATCTCTGGGGCCAACGTCCTGACTTTC.

This clonotype has more than one count but fewer than ten. V gene TRBV30 combines with J gene TRBJ2-1; 7 bases are shared with TRBD2. Germline V CDR1 and CDR2: GTSNPN, SVGIG (reference sequence). The CDR3 sequence is 16 residues long. J lost 0 bases, V lost 0 bases, and 5 bases had no gene match. The CDR3 loop reads CAWSVPGGSSYNEQFF. DNA for the CDR3: TGTGCCTGGAGTGTACCCGGCGGGAGCTCCTACAATGAGCAGTTCTTC.

This clonotype was detected only a few times. The rearrangement links TRBV5-6 to TRBJ2-7, with 7 bases fitting TRBD2. Germline V CDR1 and CDR2: SGHDT, YYEEEE. Trimming removed 1 base from V and 2 bases from J; junction bases left unmatched: 6. The CDR3 contains 15 residues. CDR3 DNA sequence: TGTGCCAGCAGCTTGTACGGGAGGCCAACCTACGAGCAGTACTTC. It translates to CASSLYGRPTYEQYF.

In DNA form, the CDR3 reads TGCAGCGTTGAAGTAGCGGGAGGCAACTACGAGCAGTACTTC. It encodes CSVEVAGGNYEQYF. The rearrangement joins TRBV29-1 to TRBJ2-7, with TRBD2 matching over 10 bases. The CDR3 is made up of 14 amino acids. After removal of 1 base from V and 3 bases from J, the junction contained 3 bases not matched to a gene. CDR1 SQVTM and CDR2 ANQGSEA come from the germline V gene.

This clonotype was counted ten times or more. The junction and the germline gene differ at one end; a read error may be behind it. The chain joins TRBV12-3 or TRBV12-4 to TRBJ2-7; the match to TRBD1 covers 9 bases. The CDR3 has 12 residues. CDR3 protein: CASSPPGQGPNF. In nucleotides, the CDR3 is TGTGCCAGCAGCCCACCGGGACAGGGCCCAAACTTC.

The chain is built from TRBV20-1 and TRBJ2-3; TRBD2 might be the D (6 bases). Germline CDR1 reads DFQATT; CDR2 reads SNEGSKA (reference sequence). The CDR3 runs 17 residues. The V end lost 1 base, the J end lost 1 base, and 18 bases lay between the germline ends. This chain's CDR3 is CSARAERWGERTDTQYF. The CDR3 bases are TGCAGTGCTAGAGCAGAACGGTGGGGGGAGCGCACAGATACGCAGTATTTT.

A few counts support this clonotype. The chain has TRBV4-2 and TRBJ2-3; D may be TRBD1 or TRBD2 (5 bases each). Germline CDR1 and CDR2: LGHNA and YNFKEQ. The CDR3 extends over 15 amino acids. V dropped 5 bases and J dropped 0 bases, with 12 bases sitting between them. CDR3 loop: CASSSGTQSTDTQYF. The CDR3 DNA reads as TGTGCCAGCAGCTCCGGGACGCAGAGCACAGATACGCAGTATTTT.

In its sample, this clonotype was seen many times. The chain employs TRBV29-1 and TRBJ1-1; the D gene is possibly TRBD1 (5 bases). Deletions cut 7 bases from V and 0 bases from J, with 15 bases between. Germline CDR1 SQVTM, CDR2 ANQGSEA. The CDR3 has 14 amino acids. The CDR3 nucleotides are TGCAGCGCCCGGAAAGGGGCTTTGAACACTGAAGCTTTCTTT. It yields the protein CSARKGALNTEAFF.

This clonotype was counted many times. The rearrangement uses TRBV10-3 and TRBJ2-7, with D unresolved. The CDR3 length is 12 residues. Germline CDR1 is ENHRY and CDR2 is SYGVKD. Trimming left V 0 bases short and J 2 bases short, with 2 bases between. The chain's CDR3 is CAISESTYEQYF. DNA for the CDR3: TGTGCCATCAGTGAGTCCACCTACGAGCAGTACTTC.

This clonotype has more than one count but fewer than ten. The chain combines TRBV19 with TRBJ2-7; D perhaps matches TRBD1 (5 bases). Germline CDR1 is LNHDA and CDR2 is SQIVND (reference sequence). The CDR3 spans 15 residues. Trimming cost V 3 bases and J 1 base, with 13 bases left between them. The CDR3 DNA reads TGTGCCAGTAGTATCCGTCCAGGGAAATCCTACGAGCAGTACTTC. It specifies CASSIRPGKSYEQYF.

The table lists this clonotype with many counts. The rearrangement links TRBV29-1 to TRBJ2-1; TRBD2 matches 15 bases. With V trimmed by 0 bases and J by 7 bases, 10 bases remained unmatched. The CDR3 runs to 18 residues. Looked up from germline, CDR1 is SQVTM and CDR2 is ANQGSEA. The CDR3 nucleotides read TGCAGCGTTGAAGATCTTTGGGGGACTAGCGGGAGGACTAATGAGCAGTTCTTC. Translation gives CSVEDLWGTSGRTNEQFF.

This clonotype was counted a few times. The rearrangement joins TRBV7-9 to TRBJ1-2; D is undetermined. V lost 5 bases, J lost 5 bases, and 6 bases lay in between. This CDR3 has 11 residues. The V gene's germline CDR1 is SEHNR and CDR2 FQNEAQ (reference sequence). Here the CDR3 DNA reads TGTGCCAGCAGCGCAAGATATGGCTACACCTTC. The encoded protein is CASSARYGYTF.

This clonotype has a count of ten or more. The chain uses TRBV11-2 and TRBJ1-2; 11 nucleotides align to TRBD1. Germline lookup yields CDR1 SGHAT and CDR2 FQNNGV. Trimming removed 0 bases from V and 8 bases from J; junction bases left unmatched: 8. The CDR3 runs to 16 residues. The CDR3 loop reads CASSLERTGGYGGYTF. CDR3 nucleotides: TGTGCCAGCAGCTTAGAGAGGACAGGGGGCTATGGAGGCTACACCTTC.

This clonotype was recorded many times. The rearrangement uses TRBV20-1 and TRBJ1-1, with 7 nucleotides matching TRBD1. After removal of 4 bases from V and 7 bases from J, the junction contained 6 bases not matched to a gene. The V gene's germline CDR1 is DFQATT and CDR2 SNEGSKA (reference sequence). This CDR3 region has 12 residues. CDR3 loop: CSAMDQGVEAFF. CDR3 DNA sequence: TGCAGTGCTATGGACCAGGGGGTTGAAGCTTTCTTT.

This clonotype has a handful of counts. V is TRBV18 and J is TRBJ1-1; 7 nucleotides match TRBD1. The ends lost 5 bases at V and 0 bases at J; junction bases unmatched: 3. The CDR3 runs 14 residues. Germline CDR1 and CDR2: KGHSH and LQKENI. CDR3: CASSEDRLNTEAFF. CDR3 DNA: TGTGCCAGCTCAGAGGACAGGTTGAACACTGAAGCTTTCTTT.

This clonotype has more than one count but fewer than ten. This chain uses TRBV12-3 or TRBV12-4 with TRBJ1-2, with a tentative D call TRBD1 (5 bases). CDR3 length: 13 amino acids. Trimming took off 3 bases at V and 1 base at J, with 6 bases between the two ends. CDR3 sequence reads: CASSLTVNYGYTF. For the CDR3, the DNA is TGTGCCAGCAGTTTGACAGTTAACTATGGCTACACCTTC.

The sample holds many counts of this clonotype. This chain links TRBV28 with TRBJ2-1, with 10 bases identical to TRBD2. The CDR3 has 15 residues. Germline loops: CDR1 MDHEN, CDR2 SYDVKM. Germline trimming cut 4 bases from V and 6 bases from J; bases unmatched to any gene: 6. CDR3 amino acids: CASSSLAGSSNEQFF. The CDR3 bases are TGTGCCAGCAGTTCACTAGCGGGGTCTAGCAATGAGCAGTTCTTC.

The sample holds a few counts of this clonotype. This rearrangement joins TRBV5-1 to TRBJ2-7; D may be TRBD2 (5 bases). The CDR3 consists of 14 residues. Germline CDR1 and CDR2: SGHRS and YFSETQ. V lost 4 bases, J lost 3 bases, and 14 bases lay in between. Here the CDR3 DNA reads TGCGCCAGCAGCAAAGACACCGGGAACTACGAGCAGTACTTC. Protein: CASSKDTGNYEQYF.

Comment on this clonotype: This clone may be a read error of a much larger clone one base away. The chain joins TRBV29-1 to TRBJ1-4; D may be TRBD1 (5 bases). Germline V gene data show CDR1 as SQVTM and CDR2 as ANQGSEA. The CDR3 extends over 13 amino acids. The CDR3 bases are TGCAGCGTTGAAGATCACCAGGGAAGAAAACTGATTTTT. Its protein is CSVEDHQGRKLIF.

This clonotype has more than one count but fewer than ten. J is TRBJ1-4 and V is TRBV3-1; 8 positions agree with TRBD1. This CDR3 has 12 residues. The V gene's germline CDR1 is LGHDT and CDR2 YNNKEL (reference sequence). Unmatched junction bases numbered 5, after V lost 6 bases and J lost 11 bases. The CDR3 loop reads CASRPTGGKLFF. The CDR3 DNA sequence: TGTGCCAGCAGGCCAACAGGGGGTAAACTGTTTTTT.

This clonotype was detected ten times or more. The chain recombines TRBV7-9 with TRBJ1-5; 7 bases are shared with TRBD1. Trimming at V came to 1 base and at J to 4 bases, leaving 7 bases not matched to a gene. This CDR3 is 16 amino acids long. Germline V gives CDR1 SEHNR, CDR2 FQNEAQ (reference sequence). CDR3 nucleotides: TGTGCCAGCAGCTTAGACAGGGGTAGGGCTAATCAGCCCCAGCATTTT. Amino acids: CASSLDRGRANQPQHF. Filled out from reference TRBV7-9 and TRBJ1-5, the complete variable domain reads DTGVSQNPRHKITKRGQNVTFRCDPISEHNRLYWYRQTLGQGPEFLTYFQNEAQLEKSRLLSDRFSAERPKGSFSTLEIQRTEQGDSAMYLCASSLDRGRANQPQHFGDGTRLSIL.

The chain joins TRBV2 to TRBJ1-5, with D perhaps TRBD1 (6 bases). V lost 2 bases and J lost 1, with 9 bases in between. The CDR3 spans 15 residues. Per the germline V gene, CDR1 is SNHLY and CDR2 is FYNNEI. The CDR3 DNA follows: TGTGCCAGCAGTGAACGGGGGCAGAGCAATCAGCCCCAGCATTTT. This gives the protein CASSERGQSNQPQHF.

This clonotype has more than one count but fewer than ten. The rearrangement uses TRBV29-1 and TRBJ2-2, with 7 positions matching TRBD1. After removal of 8 bases from V and 3 bases from J, the junction contained 3 bases not matched to a gene. The germline CDR1 and CDR2 sequences are SQVTM and ANQGSEA. There are 12 residues in the CDR3. The CDR3 DNA reads TGCAGCACGGGGACAGACACCGGGGAGCTGTTTTTT. Translating it yields CSTGTDTGELFF.

The chain employs TRBV14 and TRBJ2-7, with TRBD1 identical over 7 bases. There are 14 residues in the CDR3. Germline loops: CDR1 SGHDN, CDR2 FVKESK. V gave up 4 bases and J gave up 0 bases; unmatched junction bases: 3. The CDR3 loop reads CASSLGQVSYEQYF. For the CDR3, the DNA is TGTGCCAGCAGCCTAGGACAGGTCTCCTACGAGCAGTACTTC.

The chain is built from TRBV4-2 and TRBJ1-4; a possible D gene is TRBD1 (6 bases). The CDR3 runs to 18 residues. Trimming pared 0 bases from V and 5 bases from J, leaving 19 bases between. From germline, CDR1 is LGHNA and CDR2 YNFKEQ. CDR3 DNA: TGTGCCAGCAGCCAAGATCCGACAGGTCCGGGTGGGAATGAAAAACTGTTTTTT. As protein: CASSQDPTGPGGNEKLFF.

This clonotype came up many times. The J gene is TRBJ2-1, the V gene TRBV7-9; the D is unclear. The ends were cut back, 1 base at V and 9 bases at J, with 4 bases in the middle. Germline V gives CDR1 SEHNR, CDR2 FQNEAQ (reference sequence). The CDR3 is made up of 11 amino acids. CDR3 region: CASSLVSEQFF. The DNA of the CDR3 is TGTGCCAGCAGCTTAGTCAGTGAGCAGTTCTTC.